The present T cell receptor beta chain was sequenced within a study of blood T cell repertoires in COVID-19. Study in general: COVID-19 samples from acute and convalescent phases originated in the United States, Italy and Spain. T cells, B-cell-depleted T cells, or PBMCs provided the cDNA or gDNA that served as material.

The CDR3 length is 15 residues. Trimming removed 2 bases from V and 4 bases from J, with 9 bases in between. Germline assignment: CDR1 MNHEY and CDR2 SVGEGT. The repertoire was sequenced with immunoSEQ multiplex PCR; TCRdb's copy has only in-frame clones and lacks some. The repertoire includes around 500,000 clones, approximately 83% of them detected once, and roughly 3.1% sits in the top ten. The sequence came from a human donor in a cohort sampled during active COVID-19. This chain connects TRBV6-2 or TRBV6-3 to TRBJ1-6; the D is unclear. Input material: peripheral blood. The CDR3: CASSYEDWYNSPLHF. The CDR3 DNA follows: TGTGCCAGCAGTTACGAGGATTGGTATAATTCACCCCTCCACTTT.